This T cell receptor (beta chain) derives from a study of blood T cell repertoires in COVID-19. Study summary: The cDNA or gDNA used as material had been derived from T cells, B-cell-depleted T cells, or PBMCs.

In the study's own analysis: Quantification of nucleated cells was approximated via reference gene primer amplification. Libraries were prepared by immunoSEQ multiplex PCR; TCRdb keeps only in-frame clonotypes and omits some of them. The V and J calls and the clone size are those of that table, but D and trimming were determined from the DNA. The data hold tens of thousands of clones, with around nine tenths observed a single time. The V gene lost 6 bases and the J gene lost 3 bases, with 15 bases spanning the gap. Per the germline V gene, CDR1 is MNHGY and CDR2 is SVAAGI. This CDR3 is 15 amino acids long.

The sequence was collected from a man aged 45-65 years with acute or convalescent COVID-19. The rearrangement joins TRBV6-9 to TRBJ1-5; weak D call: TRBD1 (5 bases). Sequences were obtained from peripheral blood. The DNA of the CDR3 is TGTGCCAGCAGCTATCAGGGATGTATCAATCAGCCCCAGCATTTT. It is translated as CASSYQGCINQPQHF.